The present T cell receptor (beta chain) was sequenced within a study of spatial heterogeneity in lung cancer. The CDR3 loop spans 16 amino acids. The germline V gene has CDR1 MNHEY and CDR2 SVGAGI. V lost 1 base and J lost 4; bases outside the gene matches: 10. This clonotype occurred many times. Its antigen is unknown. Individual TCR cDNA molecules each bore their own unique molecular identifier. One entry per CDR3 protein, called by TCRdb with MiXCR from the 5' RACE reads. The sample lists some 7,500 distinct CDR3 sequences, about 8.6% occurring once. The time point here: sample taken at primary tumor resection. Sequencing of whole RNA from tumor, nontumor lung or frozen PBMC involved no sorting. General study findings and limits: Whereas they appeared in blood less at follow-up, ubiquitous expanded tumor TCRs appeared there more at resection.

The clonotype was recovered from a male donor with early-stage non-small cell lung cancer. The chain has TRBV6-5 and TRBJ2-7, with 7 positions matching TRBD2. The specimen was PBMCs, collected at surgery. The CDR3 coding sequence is TGTGCCAGCAGTTACTTCGGGACTACCGGGGCTTACGAGCAGTACTTC. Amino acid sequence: CASSYFGTTGAYEQYF.